This TCR beta chain was sequenced in a study of blood T cell repertoires in COVID-19. Study background: Samples came from the United States, Italy and Spain, spanning acute and convalescent COVID-19. PBMCs, B-cell-depleted T cells, or T cells provided the cDNA or gDNA that made up the material.

This clone was recorded only once. Original methodology: The authors estimated nucleated cell counts from reference gene primer amplification. This table comes from immunoSEQ multiplex PCR, and its TCRdb copy is limited to in-frame clones, with some not included. V, J and clone size are those of that table, while D and trimming were read from the DNA. The table shows 70,000 or so clones, with 60% to 85% occurring only once. From germline, CDR1 is MNHEY and CDR2 SVGEGT. V lost 5 bases to trimming and J lost 7 bases; unmatched junction nucleotides: 9. The CDR3 contains 15 residues. Sequencing input: peripheral blood. The chain is built from TRBV6-2 or TRBV6-3 and TRBJ1-4; 8 nucleotides line up with TRBD1. The TCR sequence derives from a human donor in a cohort sampled during active COVID-19. CDR3 amino acids: CASSRPDREGEKLFF. In DNA form, the CDR3 reads TGTGCCAGCAGTCGACCGGACAGGGAGGGTGAAAAACTGTTTTTT.